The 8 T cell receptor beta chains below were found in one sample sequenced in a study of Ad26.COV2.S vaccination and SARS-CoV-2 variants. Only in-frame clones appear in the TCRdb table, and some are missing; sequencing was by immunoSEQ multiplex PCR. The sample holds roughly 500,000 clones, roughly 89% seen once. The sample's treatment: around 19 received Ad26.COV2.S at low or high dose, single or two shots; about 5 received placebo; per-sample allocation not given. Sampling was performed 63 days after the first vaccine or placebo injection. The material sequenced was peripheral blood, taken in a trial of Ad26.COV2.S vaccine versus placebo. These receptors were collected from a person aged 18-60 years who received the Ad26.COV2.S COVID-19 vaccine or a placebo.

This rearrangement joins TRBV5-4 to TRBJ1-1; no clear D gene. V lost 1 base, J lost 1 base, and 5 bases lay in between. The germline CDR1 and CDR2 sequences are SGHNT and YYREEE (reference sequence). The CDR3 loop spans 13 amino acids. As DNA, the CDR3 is TGTGCCAGCAGCTTGCGCCGGAACACTGAAGCTTTCTTT. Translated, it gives CASSLRRNTEAFF.

The CDR3 loop reads CASSLEWGSTDTQYF. CDR3 coding DNA: TGTGCCAGCAGCTTAGAGTGGGGGAGCACAGATACGCAGTATTTT. The rearrangement uses TRBV7-3 and TRBJ2-3; D tentatively reads TRBD1 or TRBD2 (5 bases each). The germline V gene encodes CDR1 SGHTA and CDR2 FQGTGA. The length of the CDR3 is 15 residues. V shed 2 bases and J shed 0 bases, with 9 bases lying between them.

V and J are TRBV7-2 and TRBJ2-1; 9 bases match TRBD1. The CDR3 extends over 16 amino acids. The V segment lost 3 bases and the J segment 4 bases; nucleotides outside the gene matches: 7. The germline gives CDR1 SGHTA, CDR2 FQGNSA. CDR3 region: CASSLLRDRDYNEQFF. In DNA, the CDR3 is TGTGCCAGCAGCTTGCTCCGGGACAGGGATTACAATGAGCAGTTCTTC.

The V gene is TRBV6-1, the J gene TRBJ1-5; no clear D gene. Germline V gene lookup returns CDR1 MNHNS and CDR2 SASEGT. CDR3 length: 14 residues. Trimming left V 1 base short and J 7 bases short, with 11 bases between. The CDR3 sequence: CASSEVAGPQPQHF. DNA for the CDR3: TGTGCCAGCAGTGAAGTGGCAGGCCCCCAGCCCCAGCATTTT.

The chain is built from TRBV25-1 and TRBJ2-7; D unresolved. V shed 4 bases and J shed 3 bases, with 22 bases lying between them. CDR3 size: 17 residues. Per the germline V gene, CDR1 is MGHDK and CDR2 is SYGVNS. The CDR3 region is CASSGYLVSKRSYEQYF. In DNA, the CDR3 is TGTGCCAGCAGTGGATATTTGGTGTCAAAACGCAGCTACGAGCAGTACTTC.

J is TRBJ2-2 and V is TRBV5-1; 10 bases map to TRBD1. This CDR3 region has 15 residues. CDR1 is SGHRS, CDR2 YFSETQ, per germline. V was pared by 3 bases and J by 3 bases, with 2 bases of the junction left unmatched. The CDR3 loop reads CASSWGTGDTGELFF. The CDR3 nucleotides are TGCGCCAGCAGCTGGGGGACAGGGGACACCGGGGAGCTGTTTTTT.

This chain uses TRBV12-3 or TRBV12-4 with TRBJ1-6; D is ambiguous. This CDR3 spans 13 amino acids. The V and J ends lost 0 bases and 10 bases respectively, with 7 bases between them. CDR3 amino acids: CASSLAFWSPLHF. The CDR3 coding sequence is TGTGCCAGCAGTTTAGCCTTCTGGTCACCCCTCCACTTT.

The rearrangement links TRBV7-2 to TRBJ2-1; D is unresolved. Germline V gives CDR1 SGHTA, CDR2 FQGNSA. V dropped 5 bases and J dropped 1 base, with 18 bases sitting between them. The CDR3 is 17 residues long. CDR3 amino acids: CASSLRVGEASYNEQFF. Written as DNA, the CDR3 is TGTGCCAGCAGCCTCCGGGTGGGCGAGGCGTCCTACAATGAGCAGTTCTTC. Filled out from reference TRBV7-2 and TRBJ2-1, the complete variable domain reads GAGVSQSPSNKVTEKGKDVELRCDPISGHTALYWYRQSLGQGLEFLIYFQGNSAPDKSGLPSDRFSAERTGGSVSTLTIQRTQQEDSAVYLCASSLRVGEASYNEQFFGPGTRLTVL.